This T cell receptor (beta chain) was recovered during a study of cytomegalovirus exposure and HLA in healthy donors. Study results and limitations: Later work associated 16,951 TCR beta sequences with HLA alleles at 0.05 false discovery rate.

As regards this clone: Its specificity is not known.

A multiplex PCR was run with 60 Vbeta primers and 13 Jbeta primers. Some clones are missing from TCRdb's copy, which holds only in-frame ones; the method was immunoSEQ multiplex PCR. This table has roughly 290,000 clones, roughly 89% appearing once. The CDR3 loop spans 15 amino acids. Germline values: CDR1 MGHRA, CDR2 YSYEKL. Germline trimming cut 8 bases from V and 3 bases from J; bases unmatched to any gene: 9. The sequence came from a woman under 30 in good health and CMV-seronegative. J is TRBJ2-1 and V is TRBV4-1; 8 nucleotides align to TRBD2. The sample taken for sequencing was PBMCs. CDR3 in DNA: TGCGCCAGCTCCCAGCTAGCGGGTGGCTACAATGAGCAGTTCTTC. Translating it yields CASSQLAGGYNEQFF.